A selection of T cell receptor beta chains follows, all from one sample in a study of blood T cell repertoires in COVID-19. Method: immunoSEQ multiplex PCR; TCRdb's copy keeps in-frame clones and lacks some. This sample has over 65,000 clones, with about 80% found just once. Sequencing input: peripheral blood. Receptors were obtained from a woman aged 40 to 50 with active or convalescent COVID-19. Both conserved end residues are part of each CDR3. The D gene is left open where the match is weak. For some rows the clone size is stated as once, few or many, or as a class when expanded; others skip it.

d_gene	j_gene	v_gene	abundance	CDR3nt	CDR3aa
TRBD1	TRBJ1-2	TRBV28	-	TGTGCCAGCAGTTTATTTACAGGGGGCGCCTATGGCTACACCTTC	CASSLFTGGAYGYTF
-	TRBJ2-3	TRBV6-5	-	TGTGCCAGCAGTCCCTCGGCAGATACGCAGTATTTT	CASSPSADTQYF
TRBD1	TRBJ1-3	TRBV9	-	TGTGCCAGCAGCAAGGGACAGGCCCTCTCTGGAAACACCATATATTTT	CASSKGQALSGNTIYF
-	TRBJ2-5	TRBV4-3	once	TGCGCCAGCAGCCAAGATCCCCAGGGAGGAGAGACCCAGTACTTC	CASSQDPQGGETQYF
TRBD2	TRBJ2-3	TRBV24-1	-	TGTGCCACCGGACTAGCGGGACGTAGCACAGATACGCAGTATTTT	CATGLAGRSTDTQYF
TRBD1	TRBJ1-2	TRBV7-8	many	TGTGCCAGCAGCTTATCCCCGGGACAGGGAGGCTATGGCTACACCTTC	CASSLSPGQGGYGYTF
-	TRBJ1-1	TRBV5-6	-	TGTGCCAGCAGCTTTATAGACAGCGCGAACACTGAAGCTTTCTTT	CASSFIDSANTEAFF
-	TRBJ1-6	TRBV19	once	TGTGCCAGTAGTAGTGTGGAGGCTACTCAATCACCCCTCCACTTT	CASSSVEATQSPLHF
-	TRBJ1-4	TRBV19	-	TGTGCCAGTAGTATCGACGAGGACAGTACTTTTGAAAAACTGTTTTTT	CASSIDEDSTFEKLFF
TRBD2	TRBJ2-3	TRBV5-1	-	TGCGCCAGCAGCACCGGGGGGGGGACAGATACGCAGTATTTT	CASSTGGGTDTQYF
TRBD1	TRBJ2-2	TRBV18	-	TGTGCCAGCTCACCCGGGACAGGCTCCACCGGGGAGCTGTTTTTT	CASSPGTGSTGELFF
TRBD2	TRBJ2-1	TRBV9	-	TGTGCCAGCAGCAAAGCGGGGGTCGGGTACAATGAGCAGTTCTTC	CASSKAGVGYNEQFF
TRBD1	TRBJ1-5	TRBV6-4	-	TGTGCCATCGAACCCGGGACAGGGGAGAGGAGCAATCAGCCCCAGCATTTT	CAIEPGTGERSNQPQHF
TRBD2	TRBJ2-7	TRBV11-2	-	TGTGCCAGCAGCCAAGCCCGGGCTAGCGGGTACGAGCAGTACTTC	CASSQARASGYEQYF
-	TRBJ2-3	TRBV27	-	TGTGCCAGCAGAAAAATGGACTACCCGACTAGCACAGATACGCAGTATTTT	CASRKMDYPTSTDTQYF
TRBD2	TRBJ2-5	TRBV11-3	-	TGTGCCAGCAGCCCAGGGGGACTAGCGGGACAAGAGACCCAGTACTTC	CASSPGGLAGQETQYF
TRBD1	TRBJ2-3	TRBV28	-	TGTGCCAGCAGTGGACAGGGCGTCGGCACAGATACGCAGTATTTT	CASSGQGVGTDTQYF
-	TRBJ2-1	TRBV12-5	-	TGTGCTAGTGGATTCCGGGACACGGACCCGGGGCAGTTCTTC	CASGFRDTDPGQFF
-	TRBJ2-1	TRBV6-4	-	TGTGCCAGCAGAGGTGGTCCAGCGTTCAATGAGCAGTTCTTC	CASRGGPAFNEQFF
-	TRBJ1-5	TRBV6-2/TRBV6-3	-	TGTGCCAGCAGTGAGACAGCGCCGCATCAGCCCCAGCATTTT	CASSETAPHQPQHF
-	TRBJ1-6	TRBV6-5	few	TGTGCCAGCAGTTACTCGAAGGGGAGGGGAGGATCACCCCTCCACTTT	CASSYSKGRGGSPLHF
-	TRBJ2-1	TRBV5-3	-	TGTGCCAGAAGCTTGTTAGACTTCGCCCGGAATGAGCAGTTCTTC	CARSLLDFARNEQFF
-	TRBJ1-4	TRBV5-5	-	TGTGCCAGCAGCTTGGCGGGGGTAACTAATGAAAAACTGTTTTTT	CASSLAGVTNEKLFF
TRBD2	TRBJ2-3	TRBV4-1	-	TGCGCCAGCAGCCAAGATCTTACCAGCGGGGTGGATACGCAGTATTTT	CASSQDLTSGVDTQYF
TRBD2	TRBJ2-3	TRBV9	-	TGTGCCAGCAGCGTAGGGACTAGCGGGTCAGATACGCAGTATTTT	CASSVGTSGSDTQYF
-	TRBJ1-1	TRBV7-3	-	TGTGCCAGCAGCCGAGGGCAGGACCGCACTGAAGCTTTCTTT	CASSRGQDRTEAFF